Shown below are 25 T cell receptor beta chains from a single sample sequenced in a study of memory CD4+ T cells and cytomegalovirus serostatus. The assay was immunoSEQ multiplex PCR, and TCRdb's table has in-frame clones only and misses some. The repertoire holds about 42,000 clones, roughly 79% seen once, with roughly 0.5% in the top ten. The sort gate was single viable CD3+CD4+CD8-CD45RO+ cells for memory CD4+ T cells. Sequencing was performed on memory CD4+ T cells from blood. The receptors stem from an adult in good health and CMV-seronegative.

The chain uses TRBV4-1 and TRBJ2-7; 7 nucleotides agree with TRBD2. Germline values: CDR1 MGHRA, CDR2 YSYEKL. Germline trimming cut 4 bases from V and 5 bases from J; bases unmatched to any gene: 11. There are 15 residues in the CDR3. CDR3 loop: CASSRAPGLPNEQYF. The CDR3 bases are TGCGCCAGCAGCCGAGCGCCGGGACTACCTAACGAGCAGTACTTC.

This chain joins TRBV19 and TRBJ1-5, with a possible D match to TRBD1 (6 bases). This CDR3 region has 17 residues. Germline loops: CDR1 LNHDA, CDR2 SQIVND (reference sequence). The ends were cut back, 0 bases at V and 5 bases at J, with 17 bases in the middle. The chain's CDR3 is CASSIDRGGQRYQPQHF. CDR3 DNA: TGTGCCAGTAGTATAGATAGGGGGGGTCAACGCTATCAGCCCCAGCATTTT.

This rearrangement joins TRBV7-3 to TRBJ2-3; D is ambiguous. There are 12 residues in the CDR3. Looked up from germline, CDR1 is SGHTA and CDR2 is FQGTGA. V dropped 6 bases and J dropped 2 bases, with 6 bases sitting between them. Here the CDR3 DNA reads TGTGCCAGCAGGGAGAACACAGATACGCAGTATTTT. Translation: CASRENTDTQYF.

The chain combines TRBV7-9 with TRBJ1-3, with D maybe TRBD1 (5 bases). Germline V lookup: CDR1 SEHNR, CDR2 FQNEAQ (reference sequence). The CDR3 contains 15 residues. Trimming took off 1 base at V and 0 bases at J, with 7 bases between the two ends. The CDR3 bases are TGTGCCAGCAGCTTAGGGGGGTTCTCTGGAAACACCATATATTTT. Amino acids: CASSLGGFSGNTIYF.

This clone showed up just a few times. This chain joins TRBV6-4 and TRBJ2-7; D not resolved. V was clipped by 4 bases and J by 2 bases, with 6 bases between them. The length of the CDR3 is 12 residues. Germline V gives CDR1 MRHNA, CDR2 SNTAGT. CDR3 residues: CASSGITYEQYF. CDR3 sequence (DNA): TGTGCCAGCAGTGGAATCACCTACGAGCAGTACTTC.

The chain carries TRBV7-3 and TRBJ2-1, with unresolved D. CDR3 length: 15 residues. Germline CDR1 reads SGHTA; CDR2 reads FQGTGA. The V gene lost 4 bases and the J gene lost 4 bases, with 14 bases spanning the gap. As DNA, the CDR3 is TGTGCCAGCAGCTCCGGCCGCGTGACGTACAATGAGCAGTTCTTC. It encodes CASSSGRVTYNEQFF.

The genes are TRBV6-6 and TRBJ2-7, with TRBD2 as a possible D gene (5 bases). V was cut by 0 bases and J by 6 bases, with 15 bases left in between. This CDR3 has 15 residues. Germline assignment: CDR1 MNHNY and CDR2 SVGAGI (reference sequence). This CDR3 is CASSYSSGGRSEQYF. The DNA of the CDR3 is TGTGCCAGCAGTTACTCATCCGGAGGTCGAAGCGAGCAGTACTTC.

This clone occurred a few times. The chain couples TRBV19 to TRBJ1-1; D is undetermined. CDR3 size: 13 residues. Looked up from germline, CDR1 is LNHDA and CDR2 is SQIVND (reference sequence). The V end was cut by 6 bases, the J end by 1 base, with 9 bases between. CDR3 coding DNA: TGTGCCAGTAGGTACCAGACGAACACTGAAGCTTTCTTT. It specifies CASRYQTNTEAFF. Using reference TRBV19 and TRBJ1-1 for the parts outside the CDR3, the full variable domain is DGGITQSPKYLFRKEGQNVTLSCEQNLNHDAMYWYRQDPGQGLRLIYYSQIVNDFQKGDIAEGYSVSREKKESFPLTVTSAQKNPTAFYLCASRYQTNTEAFFGQGTRLTVV.

This clone was seen a handful of times. The chain links TRBV28 to TRBJ1-1, with D possibly being TRBD1 (5 bases). Trimming removed 8 bases from V and 10 bases from J, with 17 bases in between. Per germline, CDR1 MDHEN and CDR2 SYDVKM. The CDR3 contains 12 residues. The CDR3, as DNA: TGTGCCAGCTTACGGGGGATTGATGGAGCTTTCTTT. Protein: CASLRGIDGAFF.

The chain links TRBV2 to TRBJ1-4; D gene uncertain. This CDR3 contains 13 residues. CDR1 and CDR2 from the germline V gene are SNHLY and FYNNEI. V dropped 6 bases and J dropped 4 bases, with 9 bases sitting between them. The CDR3 region is CASSMLFNEKLFF. For the CDR3, the DNA is TGTGCCAGCAGCATGTTATTTAATGAAAAACTGTTTTTT.

The count of this clone is one. The V call is TRBV10-3, the J call TRBJ2-3; D remains ambiguous. The germline V gene has CDR1 ENHRY and CDR2 SYGVKD. V was clipped by 0 bases and J by 0 bases, with 7 bases between them. The CDR3 has 15 residues. In DNA, the CDR3 is TGTGCCATCAGTGAGTCGGGTAAAAGCACAGATACGCAGTATTTT. Translation: CAISESGKSTDTQYF.

The V gene is TRBV6-4, the J gene TRBJ2-2, with D hard to call. Germline CDR1 and CDR2: MRHNA and SNTAGT. CDR3 length: 13 amino acids. V was pared by 2 bases and J by 4 bases, with 5 bases between. The CDR3 loop is CASSDRTTGELFF. CDR3 nucleotides: TGTGCCAGCAGTGACAGGACCACCGGGGAGCTGTTTTTT.

The chain combines TRBV21-1 with TRBJ2-4. TRBV21-1 is a listed pseudogene. The CDR3 sequence is 13 residues long. CDR3 amino acids: CASSDRRLNIQYF. For the CDR3, the DNA is TGTGCCAGCAGCGACCGCCGATTAAACATTCAGTACTTC.

The chain links TRBV6-6 to TRBJ1-6; D not certain. The V and J ends lost 0 bases and 14 bases respectively, with 17 bases between them. The CDR3 has 15 residues. Germline V gene sequence: CDR1 MNHNY, CDR2 SVGAGI (reference sequence). The DNA for the CDR3 is TGTGCCAGCAGTTACTCAGGGCAAACCAAACTGGCCCTCCACTTT. This codes for CASSYSGQTKLALHF.

This chain joins TRBV5-4 and TRBJ2-2, with 9 bases matching TRBD1. V dropped 5 bases and J dropped 3; count of bases not matched to a gene: 5. CDR3 length: 15 residues. Germline V CDR1 and CDR2: SGHNT, YYREEE (reference sequence). CDR3 bases: TGTGCCAGCAGTAGACAGGGGGGAGACACCGGGGAGCTGTTTTTT. Its translation: CASSRQGGDTGELFF.

The chain links TRBV28 to TRBJ2-7; TRBD2 might be the D (6 bases). Trimming cost V 6 bases and J 3 bases, with 18 bases left between them. The CDR3 has 15 residues. Per the germline V gene, CDR1 is MDHEN and CDR2 is SYDVKM. The CDR3: CASSLPAGFSYEQYF. CDR3 sequence (DNA): TGTGCCAGCAGCCTACCGGCGGGGTTTAGCTACGAGCAGTACTTC. The entire variable domain, with the rest obtained from reference TRBV28 and TRBJ2-7, is as follows: DVKVTQSSRYLVKRTGEKVFLECVQDMDHENMFWYRQDPGLGLRLIYFSYDVKMKEKGDIPEGYSVSREKKERFSLILESASTNQTSMYLCASSLPAGFSYEQYFGPGTRLTVT.

The gene calls are TRBV28 and TRBJ1-5; TRBD1 might be the D (6 bases). This CDR3 spans 16 amino acids. Between the trimmed V and J ends, which lost 4 bases and 0 bases, there was a span of 13 bases. Germline CDR1 MDHEN, CDR2 SYDVKM. The CDR3 DNA sequence: TGTGCCAGCAGTTCGGGGGACAACTATAGCAATCAGCCCCAGCATTTT. As protein: CASSSGDNYSNQPQHF. Full variable domain (missing parts from reference TRBV28 and TRBJ1-5): DVKVTQSSRYLVKRTGEKVFLECVQDMDHENMFWYRQDPGLGLRLIYFSYDVKMKEKGDIPEGYSVSREKKERFSLILESASTNQTSMYLCASSSGDNYSNQPQHFGDGTRLSIL.

The chain uses TRBV25-1 and TRBJ2-5; 12 bases match TRBD2. The CDR3 contains 15 residues. The J segment lost 3 bases and the V segment lost 7 bases, leaving 6 bases of the junction unmatched. The germline CDR1 and CDR2 sequences are MGHDK and SYGVNS. The CDR3 nucleotides read TGTGCCAGCATGTCCCGACTAGCGGGAGAAGAGACCCAGTACTTC. As protein: CASMSRLAGEETQYF.

The chain employs TRBV28 and TRBJ2-1, with a tentative D call TRBD2 (7 bases). The CDR3 extends over 16 amino acids. Deletions cut 8 bases from V and 4 bases from J, with 21 bases between. Looked up from germline, CDR1 is MDHEN and CDR2 is SYDVKM. For the CDR3, the DNA is TGTGCCAGCCACCCACGGGGGGCGGGACTATACAATGAGCAGTTCTTC. This gives the protein CASHPRGAGLYNEQFF.

The chain carries TRBV4-1 and TRBJ1-1; D gene unclear. Germline V CDR1 and CDR2: MGHRA, YSYEKL. The CDR3 extends over 16 amino acids. V lost 0 bases, J lost 3 bases, and 14 bases lay in between. The CDR3 loop is CASSQDRALPYTEAFF. The CDR3 region has the DNA TGCGCCAGCAGCCAAGATAGGGCGTTGCCTTACACTGAAGCTTTCTTT.

The rearrangement uses TRBV7-2 and TRBJ2-1; TRBD1 or TRBD2 may be the D gene (5 bases each). This CDR3 comprises 15 residues. With 2 bases removed from V and 8 bases from J, the gap between germline ends came to 16 bases. CDR1 and CDR2 (germline): SGHTA, FQGNSA. Written as DNA, the CDR3 is TGTGCCAGCAGCTTAACGAGAGGGGCTCGCGATGAGCAGTTCTTC. Residues: CASSLTRGARDEQFF.

V usage is TRBV7-9 and J usage is TRBJ1-5; the match to TRBD1 covers 8 bases. Losses at the gene ends were 11 bases for V and 4 bases for J; bases not matched to a gene: 10. CDR3 size: 14 residues. CDR1 and CDR2 from the germline V gene are SEHNR and FQNEAQ (reference sequence). The CDR3 DNA follows: TGTGCCGGCCAAACAGGGGGACTAAATCAGCCCCAGCATTTT. This encodes CAGQTGGLNQPQHF.

The chain joins TRBV11-2 to TRBJ1-6; no firm D call. The V and J ends lost 3 bases and 11 bases respectively, with 8 bases between them. From germline, CDR1 is SGHAT and CDR2 FQNNGV. The CDR3 covers 12 residues. The CDR3 loop is CASSLIIPPLHF. DNA for the CDR3: TGTGCCAGCAGCTTGATTATACCACCCCTCCACTTT.

Comment on this clone: Other DNA variants within this sample encode the same CDR3. This chain connects TRBV6-1 to TRBJ2-2, with D perhaps given as TRBD1 or TRBD2 (6 bases each). Trimming stripped 9 bases from V and 5 bases from J, with 19 bases between. CDR1 is MNHNS and CDR2 is SASEGT in the germline V gene. This CDR3 comprises 15 residues. DNA for the CDR3: TGTGCCAGTAGGAAGGGGGGCGCCGGTACCGGGGAGCTGTTTTTT. Its translation: CASRKGGAGTGELFF.

The rearrangement joins TRBV28 to TRBJ2-7; D might be TRBD1 or TRBD2, each matching 6 bases. The V gene's germline CDR1 is MDHEN and CDR2 SYDVKM. Trimming took off 6 bases at V and 3 bases at J, with 24 bases between the two ends. The CDR3 has 17 residues. The CDR3 spells CASSSPRGERKNYEQYF. CDR3 coding DNA: TGTGCCAGCAGCTCACCGAGGGGGGAGAGGAAAAACTACGAGCAGTACTTC.